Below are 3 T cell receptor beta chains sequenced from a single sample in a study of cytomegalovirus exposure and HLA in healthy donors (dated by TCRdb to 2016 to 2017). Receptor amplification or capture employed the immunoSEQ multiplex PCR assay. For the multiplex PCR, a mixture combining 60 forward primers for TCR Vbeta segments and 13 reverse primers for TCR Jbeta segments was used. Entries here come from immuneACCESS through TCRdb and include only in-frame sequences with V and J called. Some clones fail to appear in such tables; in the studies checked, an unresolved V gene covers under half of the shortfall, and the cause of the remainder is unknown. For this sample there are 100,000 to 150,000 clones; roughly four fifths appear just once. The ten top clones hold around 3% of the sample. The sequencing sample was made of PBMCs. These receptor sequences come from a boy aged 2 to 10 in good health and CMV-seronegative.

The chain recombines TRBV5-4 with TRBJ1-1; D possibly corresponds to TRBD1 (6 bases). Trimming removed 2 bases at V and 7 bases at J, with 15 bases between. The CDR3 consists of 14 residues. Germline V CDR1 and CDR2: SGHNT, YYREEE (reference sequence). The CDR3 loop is CASSLTGKGGEAFF. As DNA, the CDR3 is TGTGCCAGCAGCTTAACAGGGAAGGGTGGTGAAGCTTTCTTT.

The CDR3 sequence is CASSLLDTEAFF. Here the CDR3 DNA reads TGTGCCAGCAGCCTACTCGACACTGAAGCTTTCTTT. This sequence joins TRBV5-4 and TRBJ1-1; no firm D call. The V end lost 4 bases, the J end lost 3 bases, and 7 bases lay between the germline ends. The CDR3 totals 12 residues. Germline loops: CDR1 SGHNT, CDR2 YYREEE (reference sequence). Full variable domain (outside the CDR3, taken from reference TRBV5-4 and TRBJ1-1): ETGVTQSPTHLIKTRGQQVTLRCSSQSGHNTVSWYQQALGQGPQFIFQYYREEENGRGNFPPRFSGLQFPNYSSELNVNALELDDSALYLCASSLLDTEAFFGQGTRLTVV.

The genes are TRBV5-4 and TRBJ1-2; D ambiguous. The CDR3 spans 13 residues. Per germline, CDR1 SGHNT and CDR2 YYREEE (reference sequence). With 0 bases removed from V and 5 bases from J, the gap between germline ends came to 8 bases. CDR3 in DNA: TGTGCCAGCAGCTTGGCTGGGCAGTATGGCTACACCTTC. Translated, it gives CASSLAGQYGYTF.